This T cell receptor beta chain emerged from a study of blood T cell repertoires in COVID-19. On the study more broadly: PBMCs, B-cell-depleted T cells, or T cells were the source of the cDNA or gDNA that made up the material.

Libraries were prepared by immunoSEQ multiplex PCR; TCRdb keeps only in-frame clonotypes and omits some of them. The repertoire has approximately 300,000 clones, 86% of them found once; the top ten carry about 1.7%. The CDR3 is 15 amino acids. V was clipped by 0 bases and J by 1 base, with 9 bases between them. Germline V gene lookup returns CDR1 LGHNA and CDR2 YSLEER. This clone was detected only a few times. This receptor was taken from a woman in her 50s with acute or convalescent COVID-19. The V and J genes are TRBV4-3 and TRBJ1-1; no definite D call. Specimen: peripheral blood. CDR3 nucleotide sequence: TGCGCCAGCAGCCAAGATAGCGCAGGGAACACTGAAGCTTTCTTT. Protein product: CASSQDSAGNTEAFF.